These T cell receptor beta chains were read from a single sample in a study of OX40 agonist ivuxolimab in advanced cancers. Using immunoSEQ multiplex PCR, the repertoire was profiled, and TCRdb retains in-frame clones only, with some absent. This repertoire shows under 150,000 clones, roughly nine tenths found once; its top ten account for about 1.1%. The material sequenced was CD4+ or CD8+ T cells sorted from blood, taken in a trial of the OX40 agonist ivuxolimab. The origin of the receptors is an adult with an advanced solid tumor such as melanoma, head and neck, liver or kidney cancer. Each CDR3 is given with its conserved first and last residue. The D gene is left open where the match is weak. Size tells how often a clone was seen (once, few, many) or the class of an expanded clone, and some rows leave it out.

v_gene	j_gene	abundance	d_gene	CDR3nt	CDR3aa
TRBV7-9	TRBJ1-5	few	TRBD1	TGTGCCAGCAGCTTGGGACAGGGCCTCCAGCCCCAGCATTTT	CASSLGQGLQPQHF
TRBV6-5	TRBJ1-1	.	.	TGTGCCAGCAGCCTGGGAACGAACACTGAAGCTTTCTTT	CASSLGTNTEAFF
TRBV28	TRBJ2-3	.	TRBD2	TGTGCCAGCAGGCCCCTAGCGGGACCGCCCACAGATACGCAGTATTTT	CASRPLAGPPTDTQYF
TRBV7-9	TRBJ1-1	once	.	TGTGCCAGCAGCTGGCCCCGGGCAGACATGAACACTGAAGCTTTCTTT	CASSWPRADMNTEAFF
TRBV7-2	TRBJ2-1	.	TRBD1	TGTGCCAGCAGCTTAGGGAGGGACAGGTGGTTCTTC	CASSLGRDRWFF
TRBV27	TRBJ1-1	.	.	TGTGCCAGCAGAGGGTTGAACACTGAAGCTTTCTTT	CASRGLNTEAFF
TRBV5-1	TRBJ1-1	.	.	TGCGCCAGCAGCTTGTTGCAGGGTCGGGTTGTGACTGAAGCTTTCTTT	CASSLLQGRVVTEAFF
TRBV5-1	TRBJ1-1	.	.	TGCGCCAGCAGGGAGGGGTGGGACACTGAAGCTTTCTTT	CASREGWDTEAFF
TRBV7-2	TRBJ1-2	.	.	TGTGCCAGCAGCTTAAATCCGACAGGCCGAGGCTACACCTTC	CASSLNPTGRGYTF
TRBV6-6	TRBJ1-1	.	.	TGTGCCGCCGGGGGAGGGATGAACACTGAAGCTTTCTTT	CAAGGGMNTEAFF
TRBV2	TRBJ1-1	.	TRBD1	TGTGCCAGCAGTGGAGTAGGGGGCGCCGGAACTGAAGCTTTCTTT	CASSGVGGAGTEAFF
TRBV11-2	TRBJ1-1	few	.	TGTGCCAGCCGCTTTACCGGGGGCGATGAAGCTTTCTTT	CASRFTGGDEAFF
TRBV6-6	TRBJ2-7	.	.	TGTGCCAGCAGTTTCCAGGGATACGAGCAGTACTTC	CASSFQGYEQYF
TRBV6-7	TRBJ2-7	.	.	TGTGCCAGCAGTTACAGGGTCCACGAGCAGTACTTC	CASSYRVHEQYF
TRBV28	TRBJ1-4	.	TRBD1	TGTGCCAGCAGTCCGGGACAGGAATTTTCCAAACTGTTTTTT	CASSPGQEFSKLFF
TRBV5-1	TRBJ1-5	.	.	TGCGCCAGCAGCTTGGACGGGTTGGCTCAGCCCCAGCATTTT	CASSLDGLAQPQHF
TRBV6-5	TRBJ2-3	.	.	TGTGCCAGCAGTTACATCATCAGCACAGATACGCAGTATTTT	CASSYIISTDTQYF
TRBV25-1	TRBJ2-2	.	.	TGTGCCAGCAGTGACCCTATTAAAAACACCGGGGAGCTGTTTTTT	CASSDPIKNTGELFF
TRBV5-1	TRBJ2-7	.	.	TGCGCCAGCAGCTTGGGCTACGAGCAGTACTTC	CASSLGYEQYF
TRBV28	TRBJ1-3	.	TRBD1	TGTGCCAGCAGTTCCGCCCGGACAGGGGGAAACACCATATATTTT	CASSSARTGGNTIYF
TRBV28	TRBJ1-6	.	.	TGTGCCAGCAGTATTCCCTCACCCCTCCACTTT	CASSIPSPLHF
TRBV7-9	TRBJ2-2	.	.	TGTGCCAGCAGCCCCCCCGGGCAGCCGAACACCGGGGAGCTGTTTTTT	CASSPPGQPNTGELFF
TRBV11-3	TRBJ2-7	.	TRBD2	TGTGCCAGCAGTAGCGGGAGGGCCTACGAGCAGTACTTC	CASSSGRAYEQYF
TRBV7-2	TRBJ2-3	.	TRBD2	TGTGCCAGCAGCCCCCACGGGACTAGCGCAAGCACAGATACGCAGTATTTT	CASSPHGTSASTDTQYF
TRBV10-3	TRBJ1-1	.	TRBD1	TGTGCCATCAGTTCTCCTTTCTCAGGGGGCGTCGCTGAAGCTTTCTTT	CAISSPFSGGVAEAFF
TRBV27	TRBJ2-7	.	TRBD2	TGTGCCAGCAGTTATAACGCGGGACTAGCGGTCTACGAGCAGTACTTC	CASSYNAGLAVYEQYF
TRBV5-1	TRBJ2-7	.	.	TGCGCCAGCAGCTTGTCGCCCCCCTACGAGCAGTACTTC	CASSLSPPYEQYF
TRBV7-7	TRBJ2-7	once	.	TGTGCCACTAGCCAAGGCCGGGGGTGGGAGCAGTACTTC	CATSQGRGWEQYF
TRBV6-6	TRBJ1-1	.	.	TGTGCCAGCAGAGAGGGGGTAGCTGAAGCTTTCTTT	CASREGVAEAFF
TRBV4-2	TRBJ1-3	.	.	TGTGCCAGCAGCCAAGATACAGTGCTCTCTGGAAACACCATATATTTT	CASSQDTVLSGNTIYF
TRBV5-1	TRBJ2-2	.	.	TGCGCCAGCAGTGGAAGGGGCGAGATAAACACCGGGGAGCTGTTTTTT	CASSGRGEINTGELFF
TRBV5-1	TRBJ1-4	.	.	TGCGCCAGCAGCCGCTCCAGGGATGGGGGTGAAAAACTGTTTTTT	CASSRSRDGGEKLFF
TRBV28	TRBJ2-5	.	.	TGTGCCAGCAGTCCCCGGACAGAGTCAGAGACCCAGTACTTC	CASSPRTESETQYF
TRBV15	TRBJ2-2	.	.	TGTGCCACCAGGGAGGGAGGTCGGACCGGGGAGCTGTTTTTT	CATREGGRTGELFF
TRBV6-6	TRBJ2-1	.	.	TGTGCCAGCACAAGCGGAAACTCCTACAATGAGCAGTTCTTC	CASTSGNSYNEQFF
TRBV28	TRBJ1-3	once	.	TGTGCCAGCAGTTTAAGGTCTCGAAACACCATATATTTT	CASSLRSRNTIYF
TRBV7-2	TRBJ1-3	few	.	TGTGCCAGCAGCTTACAGCGAGTGGGAAACACCATATATTTT	CASSLQRVGNTIYF